This TCR beta chain was observed in a study of blood T cell repertoires in COVID-19. On the study more broadly: Material from acute and convalescent COVID-19 was sourced from the United States, Italy and Spain. T cells, B-cell-depleted T cells, or PBMCs supplied cDNA or gDNA.

Seattle participants joined during active infection and were tracked over time. This clone was seen ten or more times. How the authors handled the data: Reference gene primer amplification in the assay estimated nucleated cell counts. Using immunoSEQ multiplex PCR, the repertoire was profiled, and TCRdb retains in-frame clones only, with some absent. That table furnishes V, J and clone size, whereas the DNA furnished D and trimming. The sample includes around 250,000 clones, around 91% of them seen just once. Sequencing input: peripheral blood. The sequence was obtained from a woman aged 60 to 75 with COVID-19, enrolled during active disease.

CDR3 coding DNA: TGTGCCAGCAGTGAATATTTCCCCGGACAGGGGGGTAATGAAAAACTGTTTTTT. Translated: CASSEYFPGQGGNEKLFF. The chain employs TRBV25-1 and TRBJ1-4; 10 bases are shared with TRBD1. Trimming at V came to 0 bases and at J to 4 bases, leaving 8 bases not matched to a gene. This CDR3 is 18 amino acids long. Germline V gene data show CDR1 as MGHDK and CDR2 as SYGVNS. Full variable domain (outside the CDR3, taken from reference TRBV25-1 and TRBJ1-4): EADIYQTPRYLVIGTGKKITLECSQTMGHDKMYWYQQDPGMELHLIHYSYGVNSTEKGDLSSESTVSRIRTEHFPLTLESARPSHTSQYLCASSEYFPGQGGNEKLFFGSGTQLSVL.